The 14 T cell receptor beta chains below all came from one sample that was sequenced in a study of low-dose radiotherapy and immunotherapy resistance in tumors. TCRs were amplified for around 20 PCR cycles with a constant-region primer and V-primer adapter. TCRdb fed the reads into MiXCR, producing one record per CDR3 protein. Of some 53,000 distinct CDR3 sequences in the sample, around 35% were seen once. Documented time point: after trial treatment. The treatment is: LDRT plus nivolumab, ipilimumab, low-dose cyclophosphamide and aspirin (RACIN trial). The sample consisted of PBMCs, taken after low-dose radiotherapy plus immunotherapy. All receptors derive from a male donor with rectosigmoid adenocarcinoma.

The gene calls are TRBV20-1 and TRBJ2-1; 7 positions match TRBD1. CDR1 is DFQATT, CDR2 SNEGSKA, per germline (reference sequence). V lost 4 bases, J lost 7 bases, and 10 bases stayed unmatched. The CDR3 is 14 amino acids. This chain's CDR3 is CSAKGQWERNEQFF. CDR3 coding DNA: TGCAGTGCTAAGGGACAGTGGGAGAGGAATGAGCAGTTCTTC.

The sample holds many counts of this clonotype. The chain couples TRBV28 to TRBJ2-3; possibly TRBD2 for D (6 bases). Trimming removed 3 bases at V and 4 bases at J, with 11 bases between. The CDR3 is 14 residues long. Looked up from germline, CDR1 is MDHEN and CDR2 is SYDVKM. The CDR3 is CASSFSGGSDTQYF. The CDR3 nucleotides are TGTGCCAGCAGTTTCTCTGGGGGGTCAGATACGCAGTATTTT. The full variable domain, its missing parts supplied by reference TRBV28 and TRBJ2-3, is DVKVTQSSRYLVKRTGEKVFLECVQDMDHENMFWYRQDPGLGLRLIYFSYDVKMKEKGDIPEGYSVSREKKERFSLILESASTNQTSMYLCASSFSGGSDTQYFGPGTRLTVL.

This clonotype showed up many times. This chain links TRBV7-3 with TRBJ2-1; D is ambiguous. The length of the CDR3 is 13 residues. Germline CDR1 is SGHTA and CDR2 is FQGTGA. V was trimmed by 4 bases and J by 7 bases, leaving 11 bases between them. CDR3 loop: CASSSYLTNEQFF. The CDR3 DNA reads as TGTGCCAGCAGCTCATACCTTACTAATGAGCAGTTCTTC.

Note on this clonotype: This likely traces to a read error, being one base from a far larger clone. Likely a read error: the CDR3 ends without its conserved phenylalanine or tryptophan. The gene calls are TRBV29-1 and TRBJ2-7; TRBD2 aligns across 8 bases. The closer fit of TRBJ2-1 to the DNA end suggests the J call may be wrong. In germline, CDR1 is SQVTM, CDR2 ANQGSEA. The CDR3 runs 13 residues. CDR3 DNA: TGCAGCGTGCCGGGACTAGATACCCATGAGCAGTTCTAC. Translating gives CSVPGLDTHEQFY.

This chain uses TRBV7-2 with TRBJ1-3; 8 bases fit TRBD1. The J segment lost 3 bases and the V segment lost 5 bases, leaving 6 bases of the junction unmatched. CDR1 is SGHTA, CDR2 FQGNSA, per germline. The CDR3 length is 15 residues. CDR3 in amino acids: CASSPRGLSGNTIYF. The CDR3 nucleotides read TGTGCCAGCAGCCCCAGGGGGCTAAGTGGAAACACCATATATTTT.

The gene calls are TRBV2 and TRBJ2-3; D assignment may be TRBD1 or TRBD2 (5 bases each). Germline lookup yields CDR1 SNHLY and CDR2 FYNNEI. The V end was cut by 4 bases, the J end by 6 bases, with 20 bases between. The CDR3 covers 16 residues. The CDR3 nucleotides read TGTGCCAGCAGTGCCGGGACCCATAAAGCCTTGGATACGCAGTATTTT. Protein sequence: CASSAGTHKALDTQYF.

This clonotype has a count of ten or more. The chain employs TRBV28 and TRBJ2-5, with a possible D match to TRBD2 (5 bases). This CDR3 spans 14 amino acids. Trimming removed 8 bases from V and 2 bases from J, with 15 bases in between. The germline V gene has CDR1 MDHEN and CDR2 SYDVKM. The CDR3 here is CASQDRAVQETQYF. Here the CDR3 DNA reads TGTGCCAGCCAGGATCGAGCGGTGCAAGAGACCCAGTACTTC.

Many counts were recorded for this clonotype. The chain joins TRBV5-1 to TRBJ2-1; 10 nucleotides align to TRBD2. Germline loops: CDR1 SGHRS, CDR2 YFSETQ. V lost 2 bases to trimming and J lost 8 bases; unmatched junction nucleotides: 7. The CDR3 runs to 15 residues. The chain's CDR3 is CASSFMVAGGYEQFF. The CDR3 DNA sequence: TGCGCCAGCAGCTTTATGGTAGCGGGAGGCTATGAGCAGTTCTTC.

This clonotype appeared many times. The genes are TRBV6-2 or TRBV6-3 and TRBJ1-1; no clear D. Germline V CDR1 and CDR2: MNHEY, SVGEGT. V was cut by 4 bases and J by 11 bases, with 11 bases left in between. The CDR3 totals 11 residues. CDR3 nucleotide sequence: TGTGCCAGCAGTTCGTACTACGGGGCTTTCTTT. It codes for CASSSYYGAFF.

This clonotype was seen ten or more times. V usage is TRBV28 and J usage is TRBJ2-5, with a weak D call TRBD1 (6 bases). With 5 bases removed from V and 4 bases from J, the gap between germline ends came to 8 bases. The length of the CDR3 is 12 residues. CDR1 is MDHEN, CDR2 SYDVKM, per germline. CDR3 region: CASSQGLETQYF. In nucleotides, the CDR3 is TGTGCCAGCAGTCAGGGGCTAGAGACCCAGTACTTC.

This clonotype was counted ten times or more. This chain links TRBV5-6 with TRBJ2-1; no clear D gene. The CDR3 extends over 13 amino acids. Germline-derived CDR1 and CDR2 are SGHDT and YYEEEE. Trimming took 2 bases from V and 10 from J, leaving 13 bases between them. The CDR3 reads CASSFDRTEEQFF. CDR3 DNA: TGTGCCAGCAGCTTTGATAGGACGGAGGAGCAGTTCTTC. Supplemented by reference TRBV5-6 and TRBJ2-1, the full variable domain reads DAGVTQSPTHLIKTRGQQVTLRCSPKSGHDTVSWYQQALGQGPQFIFQYYEEEERQRGNFPDRFSGHQFPNYSSELNVNALLLGDSALYLCASSFDRTEEQFFGPGTRLTVL.

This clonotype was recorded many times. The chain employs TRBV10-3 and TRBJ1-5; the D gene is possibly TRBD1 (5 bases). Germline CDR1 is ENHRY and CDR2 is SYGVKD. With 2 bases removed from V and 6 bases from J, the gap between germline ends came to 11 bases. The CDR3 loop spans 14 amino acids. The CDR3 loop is CAISESTGGQPQHF. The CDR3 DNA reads TGTGCCATCAGTGAGAGCACTGGGGGTCAGCCCCAGCATTTT.

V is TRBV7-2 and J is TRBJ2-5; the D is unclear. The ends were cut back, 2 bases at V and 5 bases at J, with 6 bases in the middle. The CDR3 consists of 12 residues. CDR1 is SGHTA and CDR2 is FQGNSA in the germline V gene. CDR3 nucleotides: TGTGCCAGCAGCTTATACGGGGAGACCCAGTACTTC. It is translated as CASSLYGETQYF.

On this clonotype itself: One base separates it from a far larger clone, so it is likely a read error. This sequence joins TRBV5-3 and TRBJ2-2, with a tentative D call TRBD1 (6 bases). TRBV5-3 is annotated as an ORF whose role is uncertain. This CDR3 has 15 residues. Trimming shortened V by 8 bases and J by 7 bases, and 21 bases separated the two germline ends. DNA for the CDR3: TGTGCCAGCAGCCCGGAAGGGGGTTACAGCGGGGAGCTGTTTTTT. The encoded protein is CASSPEGGYSGELFF.